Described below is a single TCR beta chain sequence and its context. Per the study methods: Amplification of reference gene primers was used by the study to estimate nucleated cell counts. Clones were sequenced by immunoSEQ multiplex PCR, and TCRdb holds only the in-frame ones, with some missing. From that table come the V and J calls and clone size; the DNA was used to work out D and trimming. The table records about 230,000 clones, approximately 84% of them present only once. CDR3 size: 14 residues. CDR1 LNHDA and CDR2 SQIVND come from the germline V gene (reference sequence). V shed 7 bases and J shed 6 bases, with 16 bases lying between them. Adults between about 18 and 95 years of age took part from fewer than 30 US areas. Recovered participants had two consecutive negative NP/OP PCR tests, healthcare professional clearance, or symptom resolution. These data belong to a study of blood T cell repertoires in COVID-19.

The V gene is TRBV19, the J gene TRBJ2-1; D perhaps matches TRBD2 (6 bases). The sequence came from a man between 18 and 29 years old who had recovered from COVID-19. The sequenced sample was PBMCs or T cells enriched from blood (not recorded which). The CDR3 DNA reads TGTGCCAGTAAAGGAGGGCTAGCGACCAATGAGCAGTTCTTC. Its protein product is CASKGGLATNEQFF.